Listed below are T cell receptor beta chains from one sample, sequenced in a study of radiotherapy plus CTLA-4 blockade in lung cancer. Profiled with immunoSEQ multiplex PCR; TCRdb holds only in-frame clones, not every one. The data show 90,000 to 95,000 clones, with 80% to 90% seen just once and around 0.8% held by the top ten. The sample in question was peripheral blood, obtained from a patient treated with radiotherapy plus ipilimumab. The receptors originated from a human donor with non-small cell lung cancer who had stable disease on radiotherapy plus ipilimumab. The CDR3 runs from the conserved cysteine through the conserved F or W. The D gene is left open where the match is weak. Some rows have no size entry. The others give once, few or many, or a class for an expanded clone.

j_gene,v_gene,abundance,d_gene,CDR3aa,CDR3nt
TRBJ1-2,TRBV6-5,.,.,CASSYEGNYGYTF,TGTGCCAGCAGTTACGAAGGGAACTATGGCTACACCTTC
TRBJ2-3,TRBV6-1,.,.,CASSEVALRGEPYF,TGTGCCAGCAGTGAAGTGGCCCTCAGGGGAGAGCCGTATTTT
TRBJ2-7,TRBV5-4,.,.,CASSSGSSRDSYEQYF,TGTGCCAGCAGCTCGGGTTCCTCGCGGGACTCCTACGAGCAGTACTTC
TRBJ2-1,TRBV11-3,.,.,CASSFGGLVNEQFF,TGTGCCAGCAGCTTTGGGGGGCTGGTAAATGAGCAGTTCTTC
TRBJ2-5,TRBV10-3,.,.,CAISTSLGAQETQYF,TGTGCCATTTCTACTAGCCTGGGGGCCCAAGAGACCCAGTACTTC
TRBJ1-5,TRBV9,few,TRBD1,CASSVVGTGTPQPQHF,TGTGCCAGCAGCGTAGTGGGGACAGGGACACCACAGCCCCAGCATTTT
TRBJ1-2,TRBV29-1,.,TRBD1,CSVATGARSGGYTF,TGCAGCGTCGCCACAGGGGCGCGATCAGGTGGCTACACCTTC
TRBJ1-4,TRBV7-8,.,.,CASSLGMANEKLFF,TGTGCCAGCAGCTTAGGAATGGCTAATGAAAAACTGTTTTTT
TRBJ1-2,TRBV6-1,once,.,CASSRGYYGYTF,TGTGCCAGCAGCAGGGGTTACTATGGCTACACCTTC
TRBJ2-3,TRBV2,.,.,CASRVRGGTDTQYF,TGTGCCAGCAGGGTGCGGGGTGGGACAGATACGCAGTATTTT
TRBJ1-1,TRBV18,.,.,CASSPQGTNTEAFF,TGTGCCAGCTCACCGCAGGGAACGAACACTGAAGCTTTCTTT
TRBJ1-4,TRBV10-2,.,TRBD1,CASRQGGNEKLFF,TGCGCCAGTCGACAGGGGGGGAATGAAAAACTGTTTTTT
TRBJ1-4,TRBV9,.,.,CASSTGTANEKLFF,TGTGCCAGCAGCACCGGGACCGCAAATGAAAAACTGTTTTTT
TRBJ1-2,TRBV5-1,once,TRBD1,CASSGAALGRGFGYTF,TGCGCCAGCAGCGGGGCGGCGTTAGGCAGGGGGTTCGGCTACACCTTC
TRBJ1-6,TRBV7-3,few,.,CASSLGRVSNSPLHF,TGTGCCAGCAGCCTCGGGCGGGTTTCGAATTCACCCCTCCACTTT
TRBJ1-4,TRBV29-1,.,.,CSVEGSGDNEKLFF,TGCAGCGTTGAAGGATCGGGGGATAATGAAAAACTGTTTTTT
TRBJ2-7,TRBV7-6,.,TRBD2,CASSPGTSGRAAEQYF,TGTGCCAGCAGCCCTGGGACTAGCGGGAGGGCCGCCGAGCAGTACTTC
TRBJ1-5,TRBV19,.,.,CASSIGPNSNQPQHF,TGTGCCAGTAGTATCGGGCCCAATAGCAATCAGCCCCAGCATTTT
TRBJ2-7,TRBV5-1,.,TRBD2,CASSLPSGLAGGGEQYF,TGCGCCAGCAGCTTGCCCTCCGGACTAGCGGGGGGAGGCGAGCAGTACTTC
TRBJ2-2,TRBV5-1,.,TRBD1,CASSEGQGARGTGELFF,TGCGCCAGCAGCGAGGGACAGGGGGCGAGAGGCACCGGGGAGCTGTTTTTT
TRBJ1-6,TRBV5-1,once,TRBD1,CASSLDGRGLSSPLHF,TGCGCCAGCAGCTTGGATGGCAGGGGGCTTAGTTCACCCCTCCACTTT
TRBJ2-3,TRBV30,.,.,CASSTGTDTQYF,TGTGCCAGCAGTACAGGGACAGATACGCAGTATTTT
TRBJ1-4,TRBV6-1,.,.,CASIQRRVTNEKLFF,TGTGCCAGCATCCAGAGACGGGTAACTAATGAAAAACTGTTTTTT
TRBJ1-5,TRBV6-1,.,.,CATGRGNQPQHF,TGTGCGACCGGTCGGGGCAATCAGCCCCAGCATTTT
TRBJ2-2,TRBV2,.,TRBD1,CASSRTGANTGELFF,TGTGCCAGCAGCCGGACAGGGGCGAACACCGGGGAGCTGTTTTTT
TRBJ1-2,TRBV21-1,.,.,CASSKALRGNGALYGYTF,TGTGCCAGCAGCAAAGCGCTTCGGGGGAACGGGGCGCTCTATGGCTACACCTTC
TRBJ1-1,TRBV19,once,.,CASSPSWVIMNTEAFF,TGTGCCAGTAGTCCGTCCTGGGTGATCATGAACACTGAAGCTTTCTTT
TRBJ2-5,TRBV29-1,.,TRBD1,CSVQGAGETQYF,TGCAGCGTTCAGGGGGCGGGAGAGACCCAGTACTTC
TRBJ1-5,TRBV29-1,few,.,CSVTQGSNQPQHF,TGCAGCGTGACTCAGGGTAGCAATCAGCCCCAGCATTTT
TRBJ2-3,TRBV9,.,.,CASSVATGLGGPDTQYF,TGTGCCAGCAGCGTAGCTACCGGCCTGGGAGGCCCAGATACGCAGTATTTT
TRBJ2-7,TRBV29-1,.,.,CSVAGGQSINEQYF,TGCAGCGTTGCCGGGGGACAGAGTATTAACGAGCAGTACTTC
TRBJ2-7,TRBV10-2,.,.,CASRTGSTGNSYEQYF,TGCGCCAGTCGGACGGGGAGCACAGGGAACTCCTACGAGCAGTACTTC
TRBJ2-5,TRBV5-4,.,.,CASRRTAEETQYF,TGTGCCAGCAGGAGGACAGCCGAAGAGACCCAGTACTTC
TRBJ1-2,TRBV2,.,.,CASNPRSGAPGYTF,TGTGCCAGCAACCCGAGGTCCGGGGCCCCGGGCTACACCTTC
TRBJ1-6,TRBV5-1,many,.,CASSGDSYNSPLHF,TGCGCCAGCAGCGGCGACAGTTATAATTCACCCCTCCACTTT
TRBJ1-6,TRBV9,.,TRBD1,CASSPSGQGDSPLHF,TGTGCCAGCAGCCCAAGTGGACAGGGAGATTCACCCCTCCACTTT
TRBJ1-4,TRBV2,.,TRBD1,CASSGQGTEKLFF,TGTGCCAGCAGTGGACAGGGGACCGAAAAACTGTTTTTT
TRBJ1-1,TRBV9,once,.,CASSVGPNTEAFF,TGTGCCAGCAGCGTAGGACCGAACACTGAAGCTTTCTTT
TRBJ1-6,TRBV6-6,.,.,CASITSMNSPLHF,TGTGCCAGCATCACTTCTATGAATTCACCCCTCCACTTT
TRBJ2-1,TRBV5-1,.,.,CASSSLGGGEQFF,TGCGCCAGCAGCTCACTAGGGGGTGGTGAGCAGTTCTTC
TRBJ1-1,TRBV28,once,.,CASSPNLGPNTEAFF,TGTGCCAGCAGTCCCAACCTAGGCCCGAACACTGAAGCTTTCTTT
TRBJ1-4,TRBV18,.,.,CASSPSTNEKLFF,TGTGCCAGCTCCCCTTCAACTAATGAAAAACTGTTTTTT
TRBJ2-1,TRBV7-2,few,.,CASSSELYNEQFF,TGTGCCAGCAGCTCCGAGCTTTACAATGAGCAGTTCTTC
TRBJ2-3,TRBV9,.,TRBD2,CASSVESGGSDTQYF,TGTGCCAGCAGCGTAGAAAGCGGGGGGTCAGATACGCAGTATTTT
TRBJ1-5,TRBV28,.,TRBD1,CASSLGGTGQQPQHF,TGTGCCAGCAGTCTCGGGGGGACAGGTCAGCAGCCCCAGCATTTT
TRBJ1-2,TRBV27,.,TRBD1,CASSSLGTVYNYGYTF,TGTGCCAGCAGTTCCCTTGGGACAGTTTATAACTATGGCTACACCTTC
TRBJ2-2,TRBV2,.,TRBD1,CASRGGTANTGELFF,TGTGCCAGCAGGGGTGGGACAGCTAACACCGGGGAGCTGTTTTTT
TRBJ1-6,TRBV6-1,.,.,CASSEFRAYNSPLHF,TGTGCCAGCAGTGAATTCCGGGCCTATAATTCACCCCTCCACTTT